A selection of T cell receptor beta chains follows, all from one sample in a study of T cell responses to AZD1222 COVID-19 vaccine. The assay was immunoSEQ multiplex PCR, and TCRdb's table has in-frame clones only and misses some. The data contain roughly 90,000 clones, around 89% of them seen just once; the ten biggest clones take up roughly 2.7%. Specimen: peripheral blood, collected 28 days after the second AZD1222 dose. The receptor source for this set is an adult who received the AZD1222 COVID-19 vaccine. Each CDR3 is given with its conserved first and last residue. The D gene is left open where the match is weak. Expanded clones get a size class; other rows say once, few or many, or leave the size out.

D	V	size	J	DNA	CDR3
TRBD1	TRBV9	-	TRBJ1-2	TGTGCCAGCAGCGTTGGAGGGGTGGGACAGGGGAACTATGGCTACACCTTC	CASSVGGVGQGNYGYTF
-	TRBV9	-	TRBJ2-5	TGTGCCAGCAGCGTGTGGGGGCGCGGGGAGACCCAGTACTTC	CASSVWGRGETQYF
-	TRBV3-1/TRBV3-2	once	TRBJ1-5	TGTGCCAGCAGCCAATTGGGGTATCAGCCCCAGCATTTT	CASSQLGYQPQHF
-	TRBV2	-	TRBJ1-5	TGTGCCAGCAGTGAATTGGGCATACAAGTTGGGCCCCAGCATTTT	CASSELGIQVGPQHF
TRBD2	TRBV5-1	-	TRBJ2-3	TGCGCCAGCAGATTGAGCGGGGGGTACACAGATACGCAGTATTTT	CASRLSGGYTDTQYF
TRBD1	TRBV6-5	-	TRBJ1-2	TGTGCCAGCAGCGGACAGGGCAACTATGGCTACACCTTC	CASSGQGNYGYTF
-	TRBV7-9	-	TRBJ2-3	TGTGCCAGCAGCTTAAGTCGGGGGGCAGGCACAGATACGCAGTATTTT	CASSLSRGAGTDTQYF
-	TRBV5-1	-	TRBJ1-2	TGCGCCAGCAGCTTAATGGCTAACTATGGCTACACCTTC	CASSLMANYGYTF
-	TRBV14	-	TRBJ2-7	TGTGCCAGCAGCCAAGATATCGCATCGGGCTCCTACGAGCAGTACTTC	CASSQDIASGSYEQYF
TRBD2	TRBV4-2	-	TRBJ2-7	TGTGCCAGCAGCCAAGATCTTTGTCGCCAAACCAGACTAGCGGGAGTATATTGTCGCTACGAGCAGTACTTC	CASSQDLCRQTRLAGVYCRYEQYF
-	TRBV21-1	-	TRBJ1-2	TGTGCCAGCAGCAAAGGGGTCGACTTC	CASSKGVDF
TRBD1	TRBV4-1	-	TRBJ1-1	TGCGCCAGCAGCTATAGGGACAGGGAAAACACTGAAGCTTTCTTT	CASSYRDRENTEAFF
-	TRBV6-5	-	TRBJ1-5	TGTGCCAGCACCAGAGGCGGGGGACAGCCCCAGCATTTT	CASTRGGGQPQHF
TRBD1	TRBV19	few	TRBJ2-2	TGTGCCAGTAGCCCATGGACAGGGGGAGGCACCGGGGAGCTGTTTTTT	CASSPWTGGGTGELFF
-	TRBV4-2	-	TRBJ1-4	TGTGCCAGCAGCCAATTTACGGAGGGCGGTGAAAAACTGTTTTTT	CASSQFTEGGEKLFF
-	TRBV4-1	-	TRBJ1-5	TGCGCCAGCAGCCACGACCCTGCCAATACTCCTTATAGCAATCAGCCCCAGCATTTT	CASSHDPANTPYSNQPQHF
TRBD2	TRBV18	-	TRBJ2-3	TGTGCCAGCTCACTCCCGGGACTAGCGGGGGACACAGATACGCAGTATTTT	CASSLPGLAGDTDTQYF
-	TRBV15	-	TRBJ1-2	TGTGCCACCAGCCTAGACAGGTACTATGGCTACACCTTC	CATSLDRYYGYTF
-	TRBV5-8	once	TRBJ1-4	TGTGCCAGCAGCCTAGACATGTCGGATGAAAAACTGTTTTTT	CASSLDMSDEKLFF
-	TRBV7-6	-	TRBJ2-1	TGTGCCAGCAGCTTCCGCGGTGGCTCCTACAATGAGCAGTTCTTC	CASSFRGGSYNEQFF
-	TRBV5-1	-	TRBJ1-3	TGCGCCAGCAGCTTGGAGGCTTCAGCGTCCGGGGCTGGAAACACCATATATTTT	CASSLEASASGAGNTIYF
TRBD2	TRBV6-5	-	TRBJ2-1	TGTGCCAGCAGCGGACTAGCGGGAGAAGCGGATGAGCAGTTCTTC	CASSGLAGEADEQFF
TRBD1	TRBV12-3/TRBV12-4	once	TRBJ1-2	TGTGCCAGCAGTTTAGAGGGGGCCGGCTACACCTTC	CASSLEGAGYTF
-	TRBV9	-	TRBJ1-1	TGTGCCAGCAGCGCTTACACAGACACTGAAGCTTTCTTT	CASSAYTDTEAFF
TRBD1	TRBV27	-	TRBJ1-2	TGTGCCAGCAGTACAACGGGACAGGGATGGAATGGCTACACCTTC	CASSTTGQGWNGYTF
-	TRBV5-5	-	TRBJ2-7	TGTGCCAGCAGCTTGGGGGCAGGGGCGCTTAGGTCCTACGAGCAGTACTTC	CASSLGAGALRSYEQYF
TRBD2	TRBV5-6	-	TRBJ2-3	TGTGCCAGCAGCTTGGGTAGCGGGATCATGGATACGCAGTATTTT	CASSLGSGIMDTQYF
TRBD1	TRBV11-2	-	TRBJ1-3	TGTGCCAGCAGCCGGACAGGGTACTCTGGAAACACCATATATTTT	CASSRTGYSGNTIYF
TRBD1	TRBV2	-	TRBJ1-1	TGTGCCAGCAGATGGGACAGGGGGAGTTGGGACACTGAAGCTTTCTTT	CASRWDRGSWDTEAFF
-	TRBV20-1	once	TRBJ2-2	TGCAGTGCTAGTGAGGGGAACGCGAACACCGGGGAGCTGTTTTTT	CSASEGNANTGELFF
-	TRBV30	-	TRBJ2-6	TGTGCCTGGGAGGCGGGGGCCAACGTCCTGACTTTC	CAWEAGANVLTF
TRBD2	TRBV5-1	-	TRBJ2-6	TGCGCCAGCAGCTTAAGAGCGGGATCTGGGGCCAACGTCCTGACTTTC	CASSLRAGSGANVLTF
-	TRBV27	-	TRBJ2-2	TGTGCCAGCAGAAGGTCCAGAAACACCGGGGAGCTGTTTTTT	CASRRSRNTGELFF
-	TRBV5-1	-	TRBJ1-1	TGCGCCAGCAGAGCAGCCATGAACACTGAAGCTTTCTTT	CASRAAMNTEAFF
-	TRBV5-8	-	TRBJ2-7	TGTGCCAGCAGCTTACGACTCGACTTGGAGTACGAGCAGTACTTC	CASSLRLDLEYEQYF
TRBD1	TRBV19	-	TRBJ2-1	TGTGCCAGTAGTCGCCACGGGACAGGGAACAATGAGCAGTTCTTC	CASSRHGTGNNEQFF
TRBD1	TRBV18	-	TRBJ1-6	TGTGCCAGCTCACCAACGTGGGACAGGGAGGCCTCCTATAATTCACCCCTCCACTTT	CASSPTWDREASYNSPLHF
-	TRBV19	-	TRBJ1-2	TGTGCCAGTAGTATCAGGGTTGCTAACTATGGCTACACCTTC	CASSIRVANYGYTF
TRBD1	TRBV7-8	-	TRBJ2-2	TGTGCCAGCAGCTCGGGACAGGGGTCCGGGGAGCTGTTTTTT	CASSSGQGSGELFF
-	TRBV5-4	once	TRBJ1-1	TGTGCCAGCAGCTTGGGGAGTGGGGGAGACACTGAAGCTTTCTTT	CASSLGSGGDTEAFF
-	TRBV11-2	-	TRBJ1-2	TGTGCCAGCACCACCACAGGGACTTTTGGCTACACCTTC	CASTTTGTFGYTF
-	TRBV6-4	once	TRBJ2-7	TGTGCCAGCAGTCCCGACGGGACCTACGAGCAGTACTTC	CASSPDGTYEQYF
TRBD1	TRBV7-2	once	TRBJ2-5	TGTGCCAGCAGCTCCCGCGGGACAGGGGAAGAGACCCAGTACTTC	CASSSRGTGEETQYF
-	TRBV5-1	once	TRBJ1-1	TGCGCCAGCAGCATAGACAACAGGGTAAACACTGAAGCTTTCTTT	CASSIDNRVNTEAFF
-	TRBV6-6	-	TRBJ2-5	TGTGCCAGCAGGGGAGTGGGGTTTTCGCAGGAGACCCAGTACTTC	CASRGVGFSQETQYF
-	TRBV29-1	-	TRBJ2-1	TGCAGCGTTGTCAGGGGCTTCTCCTACAATGAGCAGTTCTTC	CSVVRGFSYNEQFF